Below are 14 T cell receptor beta chains sequenced from a single sample in a study of cytomegalovirus exposure and HLA in healthy donors. Primers included in the PCR were 60 Vbeta and 13 Jbeta primers. Clones were read by immunoSEQ multiplex PCR, and TCRdb kept only the in-frame ones, dropping some. Altogether about 130,000 clones are present, approximately 78% being singletons, with the ten largest covering roughly 3%. Sequences were obtained from PBMCs. All receptors derive from a human donor in good health.

V gene TRBV4-3 combines with J gene TRBJ2-5; 7 bases line up with TRBD1. This CDR3 comprises 14 residues. The trim removed 0 bases at V and 5 bases at J, leaving 3 bases unmatched. Germline V gene data show CDR1 as LGHNA and CDR2 as YSLEER. The CDR3 DNA is TGCGCCAGCAGCCAAGAAGGGGGCTGGGAGACCCAGTACTTC. Translation: CASSQEGGWETQYF.

This clone turned up a few times. The chain combines TRBV27 with TRBJ1-1; the D gene is possibly TRBD1 (5 bases). V was cut by 2 bases and J by 1 base, with 23 bases left in between. This CDR3 has 19 residues. The germline CDR1 and CDR2 sequences are MNHEY and SMNVEV (reference sequence). CDR3 DNA sequence: TGTGCCAGCAGTTTAAGGGTGGGAGGGGTTCGAAATAGGAACACTGAAGCTTTCTTT. It is translated as CASSLRVGGVRNRNTEAFF.

The genes are TRBV9 and TRBJ1-3, with a weak D call TRBD1 (6 bases). Germline CDR1 reads SGDLS; CDR2 reads YYNGEE. V was trimmed by 1 base and J by 3 bases, leaving 11 bases between them. The CDR3 length is 15 residues. This CDR3 reads CASSVFGGNGNTIYF. The CDR3 DNA reads as TGTGCCAGCAGCGTATTTGGGGGCAATGGAAACACCATATATTTT.

The rearrangement joins TRBV2 to TRBJ2-1; the match to TRBD2 covers 8 bases. Looked up from germline, CDR1 is SNHLY and CDR2 is FYNNEI. This CDR3 has 14 residues. Germline trimming cut 7 bases from V and 12 bases from J; bases unmatched to any gene: 14. CDR3 DNA: TGTGCCAGCAATTCACCGGGACTAGTAGTAGGGCAGTTCTTC. The encoded protein is CASNSPGLVVGQFF.

This clone has just a few counts. The genes are TRBV28 and TRBJ2-5, with TRBD2 as a possible D gene (7 bases). The CDR3 runs to 19 residues. CDR1 is MDHEN, CDR2 SYDVKM, per germline. Trimming took 0 bases from V and 4 from J, leaving 24 bases between them. The CDR3 DNA reads as TGTGCCAGCAGTTTATGGAGGGGGGGTAACGGGGGAGCAAGAGAGACCCAGTACTTC. Amino acids: CASSLWRGGNGGARETQYF.

This rearrangement joins TRBV4-3 to TRBJ1-2; 8 nucleotides match TRBD1. V lost 0 bases, J lost 4 bases, and 10 bases stayed unmatched. This CDR3 has 17 amino acids. Germline V gene lookup returns CDR1 LGHNA and CDR2 YSLEER. DNA of the CDR3: TGCGCCAGCAGCCAAGAGGCCGGGACAGGCAAACCCTATGGCTACACCTTC. Residues: CASSQEAGTGKPYGYTF.

The chain carries TRBV19 and TRBJ1-1, with no clear D. The germline V gene encodes CDR1 LNHDA and CDR2 SQIVND (reference sequence). The CDR3 runs to 13 residues. V shed 5 bases and J shed 0 bases, with 7 bases lying between them. DNA of the CDR3: TGTGCCAGTAGTGCAACAGTGAACACTGAAGCTTTCTTT. It encodes CASSATVNTEAFF.

The gene calls are TRBV19 and TRBJ1-4, with D unclear. This CDR3 is built from 12 residues. The germline gives CDR1 LNHDA, CDR2 SQIVND (reference sequence). The V end lost 6 bases, the J end lost 7 bases, and 9 bases lay between the germline ends. The CDR3 bases are TGTGCCAGTAGCCCAGTCCGTGAAAAACTGTTTTTT. Protein product: CASSPVREKLFF.

This clone was seen only a few times. The chain links TRBV5-5 to TRBJ1-3; D is undetermined. The germline V gene encodes CDR1 SGHKS and CDR2 YYEKEE (reference sequence). V was cut by 0 bases and J by 0 bases, with 4 bases left in between. CDR3 length: 14 amino acids. CDR3 in DNA: TGTGCCAGCAGCTTGGCGGGCTCTGGAAACACCATATATTTT. As protein: CASSLAGSGNTIYF.

CDR3 amino acids: CASSEDLSGKIAGELFF. The CDR3 DNA reads as TGTGCCAGCAGTGAAGATTTGAGCGGGAAAATCGCCGGGGAGCTGTTTTTT. The J gene is TRBJ2-2, the V gene TRBV2; 7 positions agree with TRBD2. Germline trimming cut 1 base from V and 6 bases from J; bases unmatched to any gene: 11. CDR1 and CDR2 (germline): SNHLY, FYNNEI. The CDR3 has 17 residues.

This chain uses TRBV9 with TRBJ2-7; 7 bases agree with TRBD2. V gave up 3 bases and J gave up 1 base; unmatched junction bases: 7. The CDR3 is made up of 15 amino acids. From germline, CDR1 is SGDLS and CDR2 YYNGEE. The CDR3: CASSAQAGASYEQYF. DNA of the CDR3: TGTGCCAGCAGCGCCCAGGCGGGAGCATCCTACGAGCAGTACTTC.

The chain uses TRBV6-1 and TRBJ2-3; 8 bases line up with TRBD1. The CDR3 sequence is 15 residues long. Germline V gene sequence: CDR1 MNHNS, CDR2 SASEGT. The J segment lost 9 bases and the V segment lost 3 bases, leaving 11 bases of the junction unmatched. The CDR3 loop is CASSERIRQGRTQYF. The CDR3 nucleotides read TGTGCCAGCAGTGAGAGGATTCGACAGGGGAGGACGCAGTATTTT.

Comments on this clone: One junction end does not reproduce the germline sequence, and a read error may be involved. The gene calls are TRBV7-3 and TRBJ2-7, with a weak D call TRBD2 (6 bases). CDR1 is SGHTA and CDR2 is FQGTGA in the germline V gene. CDR3 length: 16 residues. This CDR3 reads CAGSHSGSASLKEQYF. Written as DNA, the CDR3 is TGTGCCGGCAGCCACTCCGGGAGCGCGTCTCTGAAGGAGCAGTACTTC.

The chain joins TRBV5-1 to TRBJ2-6; D is unresolved. From germline, CDR1 is SGHRS and CDR2 YFSETQ. The V gene lost 0 bases and the J gene lost 1 base, with 11 bases spanning the gap. CDR3 length: 17 residues. The CDR3 DNA is TGCGCCAGCAGCTTGGGGCCTTTTGGTTCTGGGGCCAACGTCCTGACTTTC. The encoded protein is CASSLGPFGSGANVLTF.